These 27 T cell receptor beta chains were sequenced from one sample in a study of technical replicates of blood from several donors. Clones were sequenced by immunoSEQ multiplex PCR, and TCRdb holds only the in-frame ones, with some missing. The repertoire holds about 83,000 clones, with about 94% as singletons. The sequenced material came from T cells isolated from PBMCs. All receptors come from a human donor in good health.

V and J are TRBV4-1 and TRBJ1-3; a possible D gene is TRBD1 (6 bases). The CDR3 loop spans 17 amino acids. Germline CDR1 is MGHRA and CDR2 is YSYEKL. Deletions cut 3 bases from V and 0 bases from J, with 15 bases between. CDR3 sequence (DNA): TGCGCCAGCAGCCACCGGACAGTCGGCCCCTCTGGAAACACCATATATTTT. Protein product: CASSHRTVGPSGNTIYF.

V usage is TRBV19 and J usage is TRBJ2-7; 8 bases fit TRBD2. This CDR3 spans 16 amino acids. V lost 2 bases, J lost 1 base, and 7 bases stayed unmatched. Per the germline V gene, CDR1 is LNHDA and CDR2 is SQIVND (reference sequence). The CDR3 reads CASSISSGRGSYEQYF. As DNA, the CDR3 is TGTGCCAGTAGTATATCCAGCGGGAGAGGATCCTACGAGCAGTACTTC.

The CDR3 DNA sequence: TGCGCCAGCAGCCGAGGGACAGAGGACACCGGGGAGCTGTTTTTT. Translated: CASSRGTEDTGELFF. The V gene is TRBV5-1, the J gene TRBJ2-2, with 7 bases that match TRBD1. Germline loops: CDR1 SGHRS, CDR2 YFSETQ. The CDR3 loop spans 15 amino acids. Germline trimming cut 4 bases from V and 3 bases from J; bases unmatched to any gene: 6.

The CDR3 spells CASSLEVFRGPRLGMAGNTIYF. CDR3 coding DNA: TGCGCCAGCAGCTTGGAAGTCTTCAGGGGGCCACGTCTTGGAATGGCTGGAAACACCATATATTTT. The chain links TRBV5-1 to TRBJ1-3, with TRBD1 matching 8 bases. CDR1 is SGHRS and CDR2 is YFSETQ in the germline V gene. The V segment lost 0 bases and the J segment 2 bases; nucleotides outside the gene matches: 22. The CDR3 contains 22 residues.

The CDR3 DNA is TGCGCCAGCAGCTACCTAGCGGGACAACAAGAGACCCAGTACTTC. Translation: CASSYLAGQQETQYF. The chain employs TRBV5-1 and TRBJ2-5, with TRBD2 identical over 9 bases. Germline V gene data show CDR1 as SGHRS and CDR2 as YFSETQ. V lost 3 bases and J lost 2; bases outside the gene matches: 5. The CDR3 consists of 15 residues.

This CDR3 reads CASSLPPGGAGRNTEAFF. For the CDR3, the DNA is TGTGCCAGCAGCTTACCCCCGGGTGGGGCAGGGCGAAACACTGAAGCTTTCTTT. The chain uses TRBV7-9 and TRBJ1-1, with D tentatively TRBD1 (5 bases). The CDR3 runs to 18 residues. Trimming left V 2 bases short and J 2 bases short, with 21 bases between. Germline loops: CDR1 SEHNR, CDR2 FQNEAQ (reference sequence).

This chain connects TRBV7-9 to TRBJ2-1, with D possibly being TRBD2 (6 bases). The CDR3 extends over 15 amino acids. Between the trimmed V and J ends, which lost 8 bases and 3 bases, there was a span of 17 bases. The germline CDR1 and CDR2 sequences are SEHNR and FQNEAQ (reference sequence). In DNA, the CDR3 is TGTGCCAGCGGAGCCCTGGGGGGTGGCTACAATGAGCAGTTCTTC. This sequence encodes CASGALGGGYNEQFF.

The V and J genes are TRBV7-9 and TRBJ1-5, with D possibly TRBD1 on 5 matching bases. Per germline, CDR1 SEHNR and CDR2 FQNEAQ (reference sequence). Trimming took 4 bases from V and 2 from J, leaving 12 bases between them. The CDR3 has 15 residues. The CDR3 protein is CASSSFGGGNQPQHF. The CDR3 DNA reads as TGTGCCAGCAGCTCGTTCGGGGGTGGCAATCAGCCCCAGCATTTT.

The CDR3 protein is CASSRDSNSGNTIYF. In DNA form, the CDR3 reads TGTGCCAGCAGCAGGGACTCAAACTCTGGAAACACCATATATTTT. This chain uses TRBV28 with TRBJ1-3; possible D gene TRBD1, 5 bases. Trimming left V 6 bases short and J 0 bases short, with 12 bases between. CDR3 size: 15 residues. Germline V CDR1 and CDR2: MDHEN, SYDVKM.

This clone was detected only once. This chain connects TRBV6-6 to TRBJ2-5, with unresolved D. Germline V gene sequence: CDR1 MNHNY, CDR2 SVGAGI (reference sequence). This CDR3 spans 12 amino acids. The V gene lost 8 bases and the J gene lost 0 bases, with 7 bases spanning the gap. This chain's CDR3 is CASSRDQETQYF. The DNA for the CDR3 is TGTGCCAGCTCCCGTGACCAAGAGACCCAGTACTTC.

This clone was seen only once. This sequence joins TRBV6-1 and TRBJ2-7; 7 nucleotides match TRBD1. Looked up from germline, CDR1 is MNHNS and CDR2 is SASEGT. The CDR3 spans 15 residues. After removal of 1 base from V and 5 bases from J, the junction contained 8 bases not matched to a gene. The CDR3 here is CASSEVGDSYNEQYF. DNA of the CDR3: TGTGCCAGCAGTGAAGTCGGGGACAGCTATAACGAGCAGTACTTC.

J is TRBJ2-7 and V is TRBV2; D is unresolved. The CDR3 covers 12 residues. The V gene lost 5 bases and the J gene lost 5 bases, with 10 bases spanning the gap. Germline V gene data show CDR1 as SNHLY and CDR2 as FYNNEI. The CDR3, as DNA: TGTGCCAGCAGTCAGAGCCTAGACGAGCAGTACTTC. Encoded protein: CASSQSLDEQYF.

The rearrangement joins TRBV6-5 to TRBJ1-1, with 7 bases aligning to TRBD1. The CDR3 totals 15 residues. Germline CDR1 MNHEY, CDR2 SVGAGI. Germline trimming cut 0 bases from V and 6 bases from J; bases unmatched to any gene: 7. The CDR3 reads CASSYSVLRGPEAFF. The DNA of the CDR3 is TGTGCCAGCAGTTACTCGGTTTTGAGGGGGCCTGAAGCTTTCTTT.

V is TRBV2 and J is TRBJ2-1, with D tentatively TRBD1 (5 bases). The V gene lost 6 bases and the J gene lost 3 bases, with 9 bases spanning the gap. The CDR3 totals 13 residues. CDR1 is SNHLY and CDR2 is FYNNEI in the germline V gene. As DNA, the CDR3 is TGTGCCAGCAGCGCTGACAGCTACAATGAGCAGTTCTTC. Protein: CASSADSYNEQFF.

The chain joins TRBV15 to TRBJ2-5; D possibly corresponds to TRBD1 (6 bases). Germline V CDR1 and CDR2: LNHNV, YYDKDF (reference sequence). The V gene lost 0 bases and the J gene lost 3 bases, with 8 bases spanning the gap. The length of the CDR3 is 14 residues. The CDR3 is CATSRDRTEETQYF. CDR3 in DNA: TGTGCCACCAGCAGAGACCGGACAGAAGAGACCCAGTACTTC.

CDR3 amino acids: CASSQYIDREWPDTQYF. CDR3 sequence (DNA): TGCGCCAGCAGCCAATACATTGACAGGGAGTGGCCAGATACGCAGTATTTT. V gene TRBV4-1 combines with J gene TRBJ2-3; 7 bases are shared with TRBD1. The germline gives CDR1 MGHRA, CDR2 YSYEKL. This CDR3 spans 17 amino acids. The trim removed 2 bases at V and 4 bases at J, leaving 12 bases unmatched.

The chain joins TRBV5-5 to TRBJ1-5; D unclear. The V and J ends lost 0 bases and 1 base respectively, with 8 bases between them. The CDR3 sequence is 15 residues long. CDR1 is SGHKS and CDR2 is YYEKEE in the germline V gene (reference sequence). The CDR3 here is CASSLGGKSNQPQHF. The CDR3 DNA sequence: TGTGCCAGCAGCTTGGGAGGGAAGAGCAATCAGCCCCAGCATTTT.

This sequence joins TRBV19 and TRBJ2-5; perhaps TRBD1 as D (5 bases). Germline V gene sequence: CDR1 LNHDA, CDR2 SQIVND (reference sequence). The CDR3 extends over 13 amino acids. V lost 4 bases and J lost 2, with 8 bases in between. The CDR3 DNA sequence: TGTGCCAGTAGTACGACAGATCAAGAGACCCAGTACTTC. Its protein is CASSTTDQETQYF.

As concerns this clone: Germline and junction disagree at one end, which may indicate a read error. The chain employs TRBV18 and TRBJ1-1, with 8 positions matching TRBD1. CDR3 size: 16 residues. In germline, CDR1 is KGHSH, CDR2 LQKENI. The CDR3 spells CASSTPTGAFNTEAFF. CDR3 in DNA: TGTGCCAGCTCAACACCGACAGGGGCCTTCAACACTGAAGCTTTCTTT. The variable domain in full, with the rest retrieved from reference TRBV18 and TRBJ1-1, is NAGVMQNPRHLVRRRGQEARLRCSPMKGHSHVYWYRQLPEEGLKFMVYLQKENIIDESGMPKERFSAEFPKEGPSILRIQQVVRGDSAAYFCASSTPTGAFNTEAFFGQGTRLTVV.

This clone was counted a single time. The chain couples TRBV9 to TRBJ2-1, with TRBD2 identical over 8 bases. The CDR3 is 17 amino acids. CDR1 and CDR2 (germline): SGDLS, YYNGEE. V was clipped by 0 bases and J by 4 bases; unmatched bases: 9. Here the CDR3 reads CASSVASRAGGYNEQFF. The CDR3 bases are TGTGCCAGCAGCGTAGCGAGCAGGGCGGGAGGATACAATGAGCAGTTCTTC.

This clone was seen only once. Here the CDR3 DNA reads TGTGCTAGTGGTTTGGCCATTAGGGGGTACTACAATGAGCAGTTCTTC. Amino acids: CASGLAIRGYYNEQFF. The rearrangement uses TRBV12-5 and TRBJ2-1, with a weak D call TRBD1 (6 bases). The V gene's germline CDR1 is LGHNT and CDR2 FRNRAP. This CDR3 region has 16 residues. The V end was cut by 1 base, the J end by 3 bases, with 13 bases between. The complete variable domain, with remaining parts taken from reference TRBV12-5 and TRBJ2-1, reads DARVTQTPRHKVTEMGQEVTMRCQPILGHNTVFWYRQTMMQGLELLAYFRNRAPLDDSGMPKDRFSAEMPDATLATLKIQPSEPRDSAVYFCASGLAIRGYYNEQFFGPGTRLTVL.

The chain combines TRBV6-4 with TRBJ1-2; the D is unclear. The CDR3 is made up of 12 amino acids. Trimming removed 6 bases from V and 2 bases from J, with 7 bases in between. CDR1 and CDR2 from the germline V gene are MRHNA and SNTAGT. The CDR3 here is CASSGLNYGYTF. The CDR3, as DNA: TGTGCCAGCAGCGGGTTGAACTATGGCTACACCTTC.

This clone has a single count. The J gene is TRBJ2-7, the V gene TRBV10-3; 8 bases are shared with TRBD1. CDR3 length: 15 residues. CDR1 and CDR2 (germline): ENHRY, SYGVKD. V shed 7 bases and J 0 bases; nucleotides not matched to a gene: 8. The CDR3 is CAITKDRDGSYEQYF. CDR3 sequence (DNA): TGTGCCATCACAAAGGACAGGGACGGCTCCTACGAGCAGTACTTC.

The chain's CDR3 is CASSFLGVGEQFF. The DNA of the CDR3 is TGTGCCAGCAGCTTTTTGGGAGTGGGTGAGCAGTTCTTC. V is TRBV5-6 and J is TRBJ2-1, with D tentatively TRBD2 (5 bases). The CDR3 loop spans 13 amino acids. Trimming removed 2 bases at V and 9 bases at J, with 12 bases between. Germline CDR1 SGHDT, CDR2 YYEEEE. The variable domain in full, completed from reference TRBV5-6 and TRBJ2-1, reads DAGVTQSPTHLIKTRGQQVTLRCSPKSGHDTVSWYQQALGQGPQFIFQYYEEEERQRGNFPDRFSGHQFPNYSSELNVNALLLGDSALYLCASSFLGVGEQFFGPGTRLTVL.

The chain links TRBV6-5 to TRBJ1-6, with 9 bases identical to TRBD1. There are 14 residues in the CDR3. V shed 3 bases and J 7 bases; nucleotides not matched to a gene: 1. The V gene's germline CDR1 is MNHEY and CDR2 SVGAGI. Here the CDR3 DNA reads TGTGCCAGCAGTTATGGGACAGGGAATTCACCCCTCCACTTT. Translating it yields CASSYGTGNSPLHF.

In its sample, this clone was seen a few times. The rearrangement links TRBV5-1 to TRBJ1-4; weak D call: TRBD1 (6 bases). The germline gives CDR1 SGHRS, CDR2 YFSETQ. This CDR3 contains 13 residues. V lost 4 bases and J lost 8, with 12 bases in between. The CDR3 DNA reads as TGCGCCAGCAGCGCACAGGGTTGGGAAAAACTGTTTTTT. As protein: CASSAQGWEKLFF.

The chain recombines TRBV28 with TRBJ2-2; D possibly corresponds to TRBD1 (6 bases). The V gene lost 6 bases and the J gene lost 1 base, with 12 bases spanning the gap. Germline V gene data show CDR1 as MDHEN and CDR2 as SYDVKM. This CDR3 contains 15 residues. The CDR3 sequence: CASRKSTGNTGELFF. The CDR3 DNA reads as TGTGCCAGCAGGAAATCGACAGGGAACACCGGGGAGCTGTTTTTT.